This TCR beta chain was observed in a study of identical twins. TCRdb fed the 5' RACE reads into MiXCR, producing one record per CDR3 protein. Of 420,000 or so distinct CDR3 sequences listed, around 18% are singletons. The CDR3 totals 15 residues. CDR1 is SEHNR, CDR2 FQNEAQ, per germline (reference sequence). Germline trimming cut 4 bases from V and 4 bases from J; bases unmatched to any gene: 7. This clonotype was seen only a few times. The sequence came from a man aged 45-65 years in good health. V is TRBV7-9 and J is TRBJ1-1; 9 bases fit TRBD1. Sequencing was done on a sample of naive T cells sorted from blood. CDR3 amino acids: CASSSNRGLLTEAFF. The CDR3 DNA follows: TGTGCCAGCAGCTCCAACAGGGGGCTTCTCACTGAAGCTTTCTTT.